These 15 T cell receptor beta chains share one sample of origin, sequenced in a study of cytomegalovirus exposure and HLA in healthy donors. The repertoire was sequenced with immunoSEQ multiplex PCR; TCRdb's copy has only in-frame clones and lacks some. This sample has 150,000 to 200,000 clones, with 80% to 85% found just once. The sequenced material came from PBMCs. The receptor source for this set is a man aged 25 to 40 in good health and CMV-seropositive.

A few counts support this clone. The chain has TRBV7-2 and TRBJ2-3; D is uncertain. This CDR3 is 13 amino acids long. Trimming stripped 3 bases from V and 2 bases from J, with 6 bases between. Germline V lookup: CDR1 SGHTA, CDR2 FQGNSA. CDR3 region: CASSFSYTDTQYF. The CDR3, as DNA: TGTGCCAGCAGCTTTTCTTACACAGATACGCAGTATTTT.

The CDR3 sequence: CASSPDRPYNYGYTF. CDR3 in DNA: TGTGCCAGCAGCCCGGACAGACCCTATAACTATGGCTACACCTTC. V gene TRBV5-4 combines with J gene TRBJ1-2; maybe TRBD1 (6 bases). V lost 4 bases, J lost 1 base, and 14 bases lay in between. This CDR3 comprises 15 residues. Germline assignment: CDR1 SGHNT and CDR2 YYREEE (reference sequence). Full variable domain (outside the CDR3, taken from reference TRBV5-4 and TRBJ1-2): ETGVTQSPTHLIKTRGQQVTLRCSSQSGHNTVSWYQQALGQGPQFIFQYYREEENGRGNFPPRFSGLQFPNYSSELNVNALELDDSALYLCASSPDRPYNYGYTFGSGTRLTVV.

The gene calls are TRBV6-5 and TRBJ1-5; D gene ambiguous. In germline, CDR1 is MNHEY, CDR2 SVGAGI. The CDR3 spans 14 residues. The V and J ends lost 5 bases and 3 bases respectively, with 11 bases between them. CDR3 residues: CASSGTNPNQPQHF. The CDR3, as DNA: TGTGCCAGCAGTGGAACTAACCCCAATCAGCCCCAGCATTTT.

The chain combines TRBV2 with TRBJ2-7, with D unresolved. CDR1 is SNHLY, CDR2 FYNNEI, per germline. This CDR3 comprises 12 residues. V lost 4 bases, J lost 3 bases, and 7 bases lay in between. CDR3 protein: CASSAVLYEQYF. CDR3 DNA sequence: TGTGCCAGCAGTGCAGTCCTCTACGAGCAGTACTTC.

The chain couples TRBV7-9 to TRBJ1-6, with D perhaps TRBD1 (6 bases). The CDR3 is 15 residues long. V lost 5 bases to trimming and J lost 4 bases, with 12 bases between them. In germline, CDR1 is SEHNR, CDR2 FQNEAQ (reference sequence). The CDR3 sequence is CASSVDSPYNSPLHF. CDR3 in DNA: TGTGCCAGCAGCGTGGACAGTCCGTATAATTCACCCCTCCACTTT. The variable domain in full, with the rest retrieved from reference TRBV7-9 and TRBJ1-6, is DTGVSQNPRHKITKRGQNVTFRCDPISEHNRLYWYRQTLGQGPEFLTYFQNEAQLEKSRLLSDRFSAERPKGSFSTLEIQRTEQGDSAMYLCASSVDSPYNSPLHFGNGTRLTVT.

The genes are TRBV29-1 and TRBJ2-3; tentatively, D is TRBD2 (7 bases). CDR1 is SQVTM, CDR2 ANQGSEA, per germline. Trimming removed 0 bases at V and 6 bases at J, with 13 bases between. The CDR3 consists of 14 residues. For the CDR3, the DNA is TGCAGCGTTGAAGAGAAAGGGGGGGTCGATACGCAGTATTTT. Protein sequence: CSVEEKGGVDTQYF.

This chain connects TRBV7-6 to TRBJ2-1; the D gene is possibly TRBD2 (6 bases). Trimming pared 5 bases from V and 8 bases from J, leaving 16 bases between. The germline gives CDR1 SGHVS, CDR2 FNYEAQ. The CDR3 runs to 14 residues. The CDR3 spells CASSPAGSFDEQFF. In nucleotides, the CDR3 is TGTGCCAGCAGCCCCGCGGGGAGTTTCGATGAGCAGTTCTTC.

The rearrangement joins TRBV28 to TRBJ2-5; D might be TRBD2 (5 bases). The CDR3 is 11 amino acids. V lost 5 bases and J 11 bases, leaving 12 bases between the germline ends. CDR1 is MDHEN, CDR2 SYDVKM, per germline. CDR3 sequence (DNA): TGTGCCAGCAGTGCCCCAAGGAGGCAGTACTTC. Residues: CASSAPRRQYF.

This clone was detected once. The chain links TRBV19 to TRBJ2-1, with D possibly matching TRBD2 (5 bases). In germline, CDR1 is LNHDA, CDR2 SQIVND (reference sequence). The CDR3 covers 14 residues. V was pared by 6 bases and J by 4 bases, with 13 bases between. The CDR3 reads CASSTGSGYNEQFF. In nucleotides, the CDR3 is TGTGCCAGTAGCACCGGGTCGGGGTACAATGAGCAGTTCTTC.

In the case of this clone: The same CDR3 is also encoded by other DNA sequences in this sample. The chain carries TRBV28 and TRBJ1-1, with D perhaps TRBD1 (6 bases). The CDR3 covers 14 residues. The germline CDR1 and CDR2 sequences are MDHEN and SYDVKM. Trimming pared 3 bases from V and 0 bases from J, leaving 8 bases between. The CDR3 coding sequence is TGTGCCAGCAGTTTCGGACAGATGAACACTGAAGCTTTCTTT. Encoded protein: CASSFGQMNTEAFF.

The J gene is TRBJ1-5, the V gene TRBV28; unclear D gene. The V gene's germline CDR1 is MDHEN and CDR2 SYDVKM. The V and J ends lost 5 bases and 0 bases respectively, with 14 bases between them. The CDR3 extends over 16 amino acids. The CDR3 DNA follows: TGTGCCAGCAGTCCCCCGACACTCTATAGCAATCAGCCCCAGCATTTT. Residues: CASSPPTLYSNQPQHF.

The chain links TRBV2 to TRBJ2-1; TRBD2 agrees at 9 bases. V dropped 5 bases and J dropped 3; count of bases not matched to a gene: 5. This CDR3 is built from 15 residues. Germline assignment: CDR1 SNHLY and CDR2 FYNNEI. CDR3 sequence reads: CASSILAGLYNEQFF. CDR3 sequence (DNA): TGTGCCAGCAGTATACTAGCGGGCCTCTACAATGAGCAGTTCTTC.

In this sample, this clone turned up once. The chain couples TRBV13 to TRBJ2-1; D might be TRBD1 (6 bases). Germline V gene lookup returns CDR1 PRHDT and CDR2 FYEKMQ (reference sequence). The CDR3 totals 15 residues. The V and J ends lost 5 bases and 3 bases respectively, with 14 bases between them. This CDR3 reads CASSQLRGGYNEQFF. The CDR3 region has the DNA TGTGCCAGCAGCCAGCTTAGAGGGGGCTACAATGAGCAGTTCTTC.

V usage is TRBV5-1 and J usage is TRBJ2-3; D might be TRBD1 (6 bases). Germline V lookup: CDR1 SGHRS, CDR2 YFSETQ. The CDR3 spans 15 residues. Trimming removed 4 bases from V and 6 bases from J, with 18 bases in between. CDR3 bases: TGCGCCAGCAGCCCGATCCCGACAGGATCGGATACGCAGTATTTT. Amino acids: CASSPIPTGSDTQYF.

V usage is TRBV11-2 and J usage is TRBJ2-1; D is undetermined. Germline-derived CDR1 and CDR2 are SGHAT and FQNNGV. V lost 4 bases, J lost 8 bases, and 21 bases lay in between. The CDR3 consists of 16 residues. The CDR3 here is CASSWSGSPVEYEQFF. The CDR3 bases are TGTGCCAGCAGCTGGAGTGGAAGCCCCGTGGAGTATGAGCAGTTCTTC. Supplemented by reference TRBV11-2 and TRBJ2-1, the full variable domain reads EAGVAQSPRYKIIEKRQSVAFWCNPISGHATLYWYQQILGQGPKLLIQFQNNGVVDDSQLPKDRFSAERLKGVDSTLKIQPAKLEDSAVYLCASSWSGSPVEYEQFFGPGTRLTVL.